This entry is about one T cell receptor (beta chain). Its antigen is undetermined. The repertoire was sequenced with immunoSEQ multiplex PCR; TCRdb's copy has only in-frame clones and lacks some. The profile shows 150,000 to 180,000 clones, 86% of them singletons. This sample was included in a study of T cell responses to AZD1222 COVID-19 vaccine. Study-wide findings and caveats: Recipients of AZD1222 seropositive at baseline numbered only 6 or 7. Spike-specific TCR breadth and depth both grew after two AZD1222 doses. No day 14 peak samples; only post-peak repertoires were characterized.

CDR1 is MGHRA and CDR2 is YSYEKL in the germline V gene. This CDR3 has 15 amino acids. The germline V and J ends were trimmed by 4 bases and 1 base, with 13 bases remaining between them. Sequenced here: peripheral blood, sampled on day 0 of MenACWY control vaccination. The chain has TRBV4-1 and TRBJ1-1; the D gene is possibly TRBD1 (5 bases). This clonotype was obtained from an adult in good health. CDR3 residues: CASSPQGGTNTEAFF. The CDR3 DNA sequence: TGCGCCAGCAGCCCCCAGGGCGGGACGAACACTGAAGCTTTCTTT.